Listed here are 11 T cell receptor beta chains from one sample, sequenced in a study of blood T cells in healthy people across ages. A sample-barcoded 5' primer and a J-beta primer mix were used in a second PCR of roughly 7 to 11 cycles. TCRdb re-called the 5' RACE reads with MiXCR, one entry per CDR3 protein. The sample lists around 1.5 million distinct CDR3 sequences, roughly 60% occurring once. Specimen: blood. The receptor source for this set is a man younger than 30 in good health.

This clonotype was seen more than once but under ten times. The J gene is TRBJ2-1, the V gene TRBV7-8, with D possibly TRBD2 on 5 matching bases. CDR1 SGHVS and CDR2 FQNEAQ come from the germline V gene. This CDR3 comprises 16 residues. The V and J ends lost 1 base and 1 base respectively, with 11 bases between them. The chain's CDR3 is CASSLGPSGSYNEQFF. DNA for the CDR3: TGTGCCAGCAGCTTAGGTCCTTCGGGGTCCTACAATGAGCAGTTCTTC.

The rearrangement joins TRBV20-1 to TRBJ2-1; D gene unclear. The CDR3 contains 14 residues. The V gene's germline CDR1 is DFQATT and CDR2 SNEGSKA (reference sequence). The V end was cut by 3 bases, the J end by 3 bases, with 12 bases between. Here the CDR3 DNA reads TGCAGTGCTAGTATGCCTAACAGCTACAATGAGCAGTTCTTC. It translates to CSASMPNSYNEQFF.

The V call is TRBV5-6, the J call TRBJ2-7; TRBD2 agrees at 8 bases. J was trimmed by 5 bases and V by 0 bases; bases with no gene match: 13. The germline gives CDR1 SGHDT, CDR2 YYEEEE. There are 17 residues in the CDR3. The CDR3 DNA reads TGTGCCAGCAGCTTGGAGAGCCGGGAGGGGCGATTCAACGAGCAGTACTTC. Protein product: CASSLESREGRFNEQYF.

The chain links TRBV9 to TRBJ2-3, with D unresolved. The CDR3 has 13 amino acids. V dropped 1 base and J dropped 5 bases, with 8 bases sitting between them. Germline CDR1 reads SGDLS; CDR2 reads YYNGEE. CDR3 in amino acids: CASSVYTLDTQYF. In DNA form, the CDR3 reads TGTGCCAGCAGCGTATATACCCTAGATACGCAGTATTTT.

This chain joins TRBV7-9 and TRBJ1-2, with D possibly matching TRBD1 (5 bases). The CDR3 spans 13 residues. V lost 8 bases and J 6 bases, leaving 16 bases between the germline ends. The germline V gene has CDR1 SEHNR and CDR2 FQNEAQ (reference sequence). As DNA, the CDR3 is TGTGCCAGCGGCGACAGCCGGACGGATGGCTACACCTTC. It translates to CASGDSRTDGYTF.

This CDR3 reads CASSYGLAGVYEQFF. CDR3 in DNA: TGTGCCAGCAGTTACGGACTAGCGGGAGTCTATGAGCAGTTCTTC. V is TRBV6-5 and J is TRBJ2-1; 13 nucleotides align to TRBD2. CDR3 size: 15 residues. Germline values: CDR1 MNHEY, CDR2 SVGAGI. The V and J ends lost 2 bases and 8 bases, in that order; junction bases with no gene match: 3.

This clonotype showed up just a few times. The chain employs TRBV29-1 and TRBJ2-3; 8 bases map to TRBD1. Germline lookup yields CDR1 SQVTM and CDR2 ANQGSEA. The trim removed 0 bases at V and 3 bases at J, leaving 11 bases unmatched. The CDR3 is made up of 17 amino acids. The CDR3 DNA reads TGCAGCGTTGAAGATCAAGGACAGGGCGAGCTAACAGATACGCAGTATTTT. It is translated as CSVEDQGQGELTDTQYF.

V usage is TRBV7-6 and J usage is TRBJ2-3; 8 nucleotides agree with TRBD2. CDR3 length: 16 residues. With V trimmed by 5 bases and J by 2 bases, 9 bases remained unmatched. Germline V CDR1 and CDR2: SGHVS, FNYEAQ. CDR3 residues: CASSATSGLYTDTQYF. The CDR3, as DNA: TGTGCCAGCAGCGCCACTAGCGGCCTATACACAGATACGCAGTATTTT.

This clonotype was counted a few times. The chain couples TRBV11-2 to TRBJ1-6; no clear D gene. The CDR3 is made up of 13 amino acids. The V and J ends lost 8 bases and 7 bases respectively, with 12 bases between them. Germline lookup yields CDR1 SGHAT and CDR2 FQNNGV. The CDR3 DNA reads TGTGCCAGCGCGCTTATGTACAATTCACCCCTCCACTTT. This gives the protein CASALMYNSPLHF.

The chain carries TRBV24-1 and TRBJ2-3, with 8 bases that match TRBD2. The CDR3 is 17 residues long. The germline V gene encodes CDR1 KGHDR and CDR2 SFDVKD. V lost 1 base to trimming and J lost 5 bases; unmatched junction nucleotides: 10. CDR3 in amino acids: CATSDLVGGAGKDTQYF. CDR3 coding DNA: TGTGCCACCAGTGATTTAGTCGGGGGGGCTGGGAAAGATACGCAGTATTTT.

The rearrangement joins TRBV27 to TRBJ1-4; D gene ambiguous. This CDR3 has 13 amino acids. Germline V gene lookup returns CDR1 MNHEY and CDR2 SMNVEV (reference sequence). V shed 5 bases and J shed 5 bases, with 9 bases lying between them. The CDR3 here is CASSVLGNEKLFF. The DNA for the CDR3 is TGTGCCAGCAGTGTGTTAGGGAATGAAAAACTGTTTTTT. Complete variable domain (other parts from reference TRBV27 and TRBJ1-4): EAQVTQNPRYLITVTGKKLTVTCSQNMNHEYMSWYRQDPGLGLRQIYYSMNVEVTDKGDVPEGYKVSRKEKRNFPLILESPSPNQTSLYFCASSVLGNEKLFFGSGTQLSVL.